This T cell receptor (beta chain) was sequenced during a study of blood T cell repertoires in COVID-19. Clones were sequenced by immunoSEQ multiplex PCR, and TCRdb holds only the in-frame ones, with some missing. The sample contains just under 150,000 clones, 84% of which appear only once. V lost 5 bases, J lost 2 bases, and 8 bases stayed unmatched. The germline V gene has CDR1 MNHNY and CDR2 SVGAGI (reference sequence). The CDR3 length is 15 residues. This chain links TRBV6-6 with TRBJ2-7; 8 bases map to TRBD1. This receptor was taken from a human donor in a cohort sampled during active COVID-19. Sequencing was performed on peripheral blood. The CDR3 reads CASSKYTGGTYEQYF. The DNA for the CDR3 is TGTGCCAGCAGTAAATATACAGGGGGGACCTACGAGCAGTACTTC.